These 32 T cell receptor beta chains share one sample of origin, sequenced in a study of Tregs in tolerant kidney transplant recipients. Profiling relied on immunoSEQ multiplex PCR, and the TCRdb table lists in-frame clones only, not all of them. Of roughly 120,000 clones listed, approximately 90% are singletons. Material for sequencing was CD4+ T cells from blood. These receptors all come from a human donor in good health.

The rearrangement uses TRBV5-1 and TRBJ2-3, with TRBD2 identical over 7 bases. The germline V gene encodes CDR1 SGHRS and CDR2 YFSETQ. The CDR3 covers 15 residues. Trimming took 9 bases from V and 2 from J; bases not matched to a gene: 12. The CDR3 sequence is CATKPGGFNTDTQYF. CDR3 nucleotide sequence: TGCGCCACCAAACCGGGGGGTTTTAACACAGATACGCAGTATTTT.

This clone has a handful of counts. This chain joins TRBV2 and TRBJ1-5; D remains ambiguous. Trimming pared 6 bases from V and 9 bases from J, leaving 15 bases between. The CDR3 is 13 residues long. CDR1 and CDR2 from the germline V gene are SNHLY and FYNNEI. CDR3 residues: CASSAEGSMPQHF. CDR3 nucleotide sequence: TGTGCCAGCAGCGCCGAGGGATCAATGCCCCAGCATTTT.

The chain is built from TRBV7-2 and TRBJ1-2, with D hard to call. The V gene lost 0 bases and the J gene lost 0 bases, with 5 bases spanning the gap. The CDR3 is made up of 14 amino acids. Germline values: CDR1 SGHTA, CDR2 FQGNSA. CDR3 residues: CASSLAGTNYGYTF. CDR3 nucleotides: TGTGCCAGCAGCTTAGCGGGCACTAACTATGGCTACACCTTC.

The chain uses TRBV10-1 and TRBJ2-7; D is perhaps TRBD1 (5 bases). Germline CDR1 is WNHNN and CDR2 is SYGVQD (reference sequence). This CDR3 comprises 15 residues. Trimming took off 5 bases at V and 5 bases at J, with 19 bases between the two ends. In DNA form, the CDR3 reads TGCGCCAGCAGTCGAGAGTTGATGGGGCGGCACGAGCAGTACTTC. As protein: CASSRELMGRHEQYF.

This sequence joins TRBV5-5 and TRBJ1-1; 9 positions match TRBD1. The J segment lost 4 bases and the V segment lost 2 bases, leaving 3 bases of the junction unmatched. CDR3 length: 14 residues. From germline, CDR1 is SGHKS and CDR2 YYEKEE (reference sequence). CDR3 bases: TGTGCCAGCAGCTTACAGGGGGCTTCCACTGAAGCTTTCTTT. Its translation is CASSLQGASTEAFF.

The gene calls are TRBV10-3 and TRBJ2-5, with D hard to call. V was shortened by 0 bases and J by 2 bases, with 7 bases between the two germline ends. Germline-derived CDR1 and CDR2 are ENHRY and SYGVKD. The CDR3 spans 14 residues. The CDR3 spells CAISESRLQETQYF. DNA for the CDR3: TGTGCCATCAGTGAGTCCCGCTTACAAGAGACCCAGTACTTC.

This clone was seen only once. The V call is TRBV15, the J call TRBJ2-3, with 8 nucleotides matching TRBD2. With V trimmed by 0 bases and J by 6 bases, 8 bases remained unmatched. CDR3 length: 16 amino acids. The V gene's germline CDR1 is LNHNV and CDR2 YYDKDF (reference sequence). This chain's CDR3 is CATSREPSGSGDTQYF. CDR3 nucleotide sequence: TGTGCCACCAGCAGAGAACCCAGCGGGAGCGGGGATACGCAGTATTTT.

This clone was seen a single time. The rearrangement links TRBV23-1 to TRBJ2-5; D may match TRBD1 or TRBD2 (6 bases each). TRBV23-1 is designated an ORF whose function remains uncertain. The CDR3 runs 15 residues. V lost 3 bases to trimming and J lost 7 bases, with 18 bases between them. CDR3 nucleotide sequence: TGCGCCAGCAGTCAGGGGTCGGGGGCCTACGGGACCCAGTACTTC. This translates into CASSQGSGAYGTQYF.

DNA of the CDR3: TGCGCCAGCAGCCATTCGACCTGGAATGAGCAGTTCTTC. As protein: CASSHSTWNEQFF. This sequence joins TRBV4-3 and TRBJ2-7; D is uncertain. The J call may be faulty, since TRBJ2-1 better matches the DNA end. CDR1 is LGHNA, CDR2 YSLEER, per germline. This CDR3 is built from 13 residues.

The chain uses TRBV10-3 and TRBJ2-3; D remains ambiguous. CDR3 length: 16 residues. Trimming took off 2 bases at V and 0 bases at J, with 12 bases between the two ends. Germline loops: CDR1 ENHRY, CDR2 SYGVKD. CDR3 nucleotide sequence: TGTGCCATCAGTGAGGGCGCGCAACTAAGCACAGATACGCAGTATTTT. Amino acid sequence: CAISEGAQLSTDTQYF.

V and J are TRBV29-1 and TRBJ2-3; D gene unclear. The CDR3 is 11 residues long. CDR1 and CDR2 from the germline V gene are SQVTM and ANQGSEA. V was clipped by 3 bases and J by 6 bases, with 7 bases between them. This chain's CDR3 is CSVEAPDTQYF. For the CDR3, the DNA is TGCAGCGTTGAGGCGCCGGATACGCAGTATTTT.

The chain couples TRBV27 to TRBJ2-1, with TRBD2 identical over 10 bases. Looked up from germline, CDR1 is MNHEY and CDR2 is SMNVEV (reference sequence). There are 15 residues in the CDR3. With 1 base clipped from V and 7 bases from J, the junction kept 4 bases outside the gene matches. In DNA, the CDR3 is TGTGCCAGCAGTTTATGGCCTAGCGGGAGTAATGAGCAGTTCTTC. The encoded protein is CASSLWPSGSNEQFF.

V and J are TRBV30 and TRBJ1-2; 8 positions match TRBD1. The germline gives CDR1 GTSNPN, CDR2 SVGIG (reference sequence). With 3 bases clipped from V and 4 bases from J, the junction kept 7 bases outside the gene matches. The CDR3 is 14 residues long. The CDR3 reads CAWRQTGAGYGYTF. As DNA, the CDR3 is TGTGCCTGGAGGCAGACAGGGGCCGGCTATGGCTACACCTTC.

This chain uses TRBV4-1 with TRBJ2-7; D not certain. The CDR3 totals 14 residues. V was shortened by 4 bases and J by 0 bases, with 10 bases between the two germline ends. The germline CDR1 and CDR2 sequences are MGHRA and YSYEKL. The CDR3 DNA is TGCGCCAGCAGCCCACAAGTCGTCTCCTACGAGCAGTACTTC. Its protein product is CASSPQVVSYEQYF.

The V and J genes are TRBV7-3 and TRBJ2-3; 12 bases line up with TRBD2. The V gene end was trimmed by 5 bases and the J gene end by 2 bases; junction bases not matched to a gene: 11. CDR1 and CDR2 (germline): SGHTA, FQGTGA. The CDR3 extends over 18 amino acids. The CDR3 DNA reads TGTGCCAGCAGCCTACTAGCGGGGGGCGGTATGAACACAGATACGCAGTATTTT. It is translated as CASSLLAGGGMNTDTQYF.

This chain links TRBV7-6 with TRBJ2-5; D is uncertain. Trimming shortened V by 1 base and J by 5 bases, and 5 bases separated the two germline ends. The CDR3 has 12 amino acids. CDR1 and CDR2 (germline): SGHVS, FNYEAQ. CDR3 nucleotide sequence: TGTGCCAGCAGCTTAGTGAGGGAGACCCAGTACTTC. This encodes CASSLVRETQYF.

The J gene is TRBJ1-2, the V gene TRBV18; D possibly corresponds to TRBD1 (5 bases). The V gene lost 2 bases and the J gene lost 8 bases, with 18 bases spanning the gap. CDR3 length equals 15 residues. CDR1 and CDR2 from the germline V gene are KGHSH and LQKENI. This CDR3 reads CASSPDSGLPGGYTF. The CDR3 DNA follows: TGTGCCAGCTCACCAGACAGCGGACTCCCGGGGGGCTACACCTTC.

This clone was observed a few times. The chain links TRBV18 to TRBJ1-3, with 7 bases identical to TRBD1. This CDR3 is 15 amino acids long. J gave up 1 base and V 1 base, and 1 base lay outside the gene matches. The germline CDR1 and CDR2 sequences are KGHSH and LQKENI. The CDR3, as DNA: TGTGCCAGCTCACCACAGGGGGCGTCTGGAAACACCATATATTTT. This codes for CASSPQGASGNTIYF.

This chain joins TRBV7-9 and TRBJ2-6; D is uncertain. Per germline, CDR1 SEHNR and CDR2 FQNEAQ (reference sequence). The length of the CDR3 is 17 residues. V lost 2 bases to trimming and J lost 4 bases, with 15 bases between them. The CDR3 here is CASSLYRGAPGANVLTF. The CDR3 bases are TGTGCCAGCAGCTTATACCGCGGAGCTCCCGGGGCCAACGTCCTGACTTTC.

The chain couples TRBV19 to TRBJ1-1; no definite D call. This CDR3 has 14 amino acids. Germline V gives CDR1 LNHDA, CDR2 SQIVND (reference sequence). The V gene lost 4 bases and the J gene lost 0 bases, with 9 bases spanning the gap. The CDR3 loop is CASSRNQMNTEAFF. The DNA for the CDR3 is TGTGCCAGTAGTAGGAATCAGATGAACACTGAAGCTTTCTTT.

The chain links TRBV7-3 to TRBJ2-2, with 7 bases fitting TRBD1. V lost 7 bases, J lost 0 bases, and 5 bases stayed unmatched. CDR3 length: 15 residues. The V gene's germline CDR1 is SGHTA and CDR2 FQGTGA. CDR3 sequence: CASNRGGANTGELFF. The CDR3, as DNA: TGTGCCAGCAACCGAGGGGGCGCGAACACCGGGGAGCTGTTTTTT.

The chain employs TRBV5-4 and TRBJ1-5; TRBD1 is a possible D gene (6 bases). The CDR3 runs to 15 residues. The germline V gene has CDR1 SGHNT and CDR2 YYREEE (reference sequence). V lost 5 bases and J 3 bases, leaving 15 bases between the germline ends. The CDR3 here is CASSQEGGTNQPQHF. CDR3 coding DNA: TGTGCCAGCAGTCAAGAAGGGGGGACCAATCAGCCCCAGCATTTT.

CDR3 coding DNA: TGTGCCAGCAGCGAACGACAGGGGTCAAACTACAATGAGCAGTTCTTC. It translates to CASSERQGSNYNEQFF. The J gene is TRBJ2-1, the V gene TRBV9, with 8 bases fitting TRBD1. Germline values: CDR1 SGDLS, CDR2 YYNGEE. The junction had 8 bases not matched to a gene; V was cut back by 3 bases and J by 3 bases. The CDR3 is made up of 16 amino acids.

V gene TRBV25-1 combines with J gene TRBJ2-5; D call uncertain. V was clipped by 1 base and J by 5 bases, with 11 bases between them. Per germline, CDR1 MGHDK and CDR2 SYGVNS. CDR3 size: 14 residues. The CDR3 region is CASSEWEGRETQYF. Written as DNA, the CDR3 is TGTGCCAGCAGTGAATGGGAAGGGCGGGAGACCCAGTACTTC.

This chain joins TRBV14 and TRBJ2-1; the match to TRBD2 covers 13 bases. The CDR3 has 15 amino acids. The V and J ends lost 6 bases and 4 bases, in that order; junction bases with no gene match: 3. Germline loops: CDR1 SGHDN, CDR2 FVKESK. DNA of the CDR3: TGTGCCAGCAGTCGGACTAGCGGGAGTTACAATGAGCAGTTCTTC. It is translated as CASSRTSGSYNEQFF.

In regard to this clone: Other DNA sequences in this sample translate to the same CDR3. The chain has TRBV7-9 and TRBJ1-1, with 7 bases lining up with TRBD1. CDR1 is SEHNR and CDR2 is FQNEAQ in the germline V gene (reference sequence). Germline trimming cut 2 bases from V and 7 bases from J; bases unmatched to any gene: 10. The CDR3 has 15 amino acids. The CDR3 nucleotides read TGTGCCAGCAGCTTAATTTCGACAGGGAAACTTGAAGCTTTCTTT. Translation: CASSLISTGKLEAFF.

The rearrangement uses TRBV19 and TRBJ2-7; TRBD1 agrees at 9 bases. V was clipped by 2 bases and J by 5 bases; unmatched bases: 7. The CDR3 is 15 residues long. Germline CDR1 reads LNHDA; CDR2 reads SQIVND (reference sequence). CDR3 nucleotides: TGTGCCAGTAGTATATTAGGGGACAGGGACGACGAGCAGTACTTC. Translating gives CASSILGDRDDEQYF.

The chain joins TRBV7-9 to TRBJ1-4; no firm D call. The V and J ends lost 5 bases and 3 bases respectively, with 10 bases between them. Looked up from germline, CDR1 is SEHNR and CDR2 is FQNEAQ (reference sequence). This CDR3 contains 14 residues. CDR3 bases: TGTGCCAGCAGCCTCCCGGTCCCTAATGAAAAACTGTTTTTT. Translation gives CASSLPVPNEKLFF. Full variable domain (outside the CDR3, taken from reference TRBV7-9 and TRBJ1-4): DTGVSQNPRHKITKRGQNVTFRCDPISEHNRLYWYRQTLGQGPEFLTYFQNEAQLEKSRLLSDRFSAERPKGSFSTLEIQRTEQGDSAMYLCASSLPVPNEKLFFGSGTQLSVL.

This sequence joins TRBV18 and TRBJ1-1; D is perhaps TRBD1 (5 bases). V lost 0 bases and J lost 1, with 6 bases in between. CDR3 length equals 14 residues. Germline V gene sequence: CDR1 KGHSH, CDR2 LQKENI. Here the CDR3 DNA reads TGTGCCAGCTCACCACCAGGGGCGAACACTGAAGCTTTCTTT. Its protein product is CASSPPGANTEAFF.

The chain recombines TRBV2 with TRBJ1-2, with TRBD1 as a possible D gene (5 bases). V was trimmed by 7 bases and J by 4 bases, leaving 19 bases between them. Per the germline V gene, CDR1 is SNHLY and CDR2 is FYNNEI. The CDR3 covers 15 residues. The CDR3 here is CASKRGGWGFYGYTF. CDR3 bases: TGTGCCAGCAAGAGGGGCGGCTGGGGCTTCTATGGCTACACCTTC. Drawing the rest from reference TRBV2 and TRBJ1-2, the complete variable domain is EPEVTQTPSHQVTQMGQEVILRCVPISNHLYFYWYRQILGQKVEFLVSFYNNEISEKSEIFDDQFSVERPDGSNFTLKIRSTKLEDSAMYFCASKRGGWGFYGYTFGSGTRLTVV.

This chain connects TRBV19 to TRBJ1-1; possible D gene TRBD1, 5 bases. Germline CDR1 reads LNHDA; CDR2 reads SQIVND (reference sequence). The CDR3 loop spans 14 amino acids. Trimming stripped 6 bases from V and 4 bases from J, with 15 bases between. CDR3 region: CASRRGSEGTEAFF. The DNA of the CDR3 is TGTGCCAGTAGACGGGGCAGCGAGGGCACTGAAGCTTTCTTT.

The chain couples TRBV6-1 to TRBJ1-3; D is uncertain. Trimming cost V 11 bases and J 0 bases, with 11 bases left between them. Germline loops: CDR1 MNHNS, CDR2 SASEGT. The CDR3 length is 13 residues. The CDR3 DNA reads as TGTGCCCATCAAGGAGACTCTGGAAACACCATATATTTT. Translating gives CAHQGDSGNTIYF.